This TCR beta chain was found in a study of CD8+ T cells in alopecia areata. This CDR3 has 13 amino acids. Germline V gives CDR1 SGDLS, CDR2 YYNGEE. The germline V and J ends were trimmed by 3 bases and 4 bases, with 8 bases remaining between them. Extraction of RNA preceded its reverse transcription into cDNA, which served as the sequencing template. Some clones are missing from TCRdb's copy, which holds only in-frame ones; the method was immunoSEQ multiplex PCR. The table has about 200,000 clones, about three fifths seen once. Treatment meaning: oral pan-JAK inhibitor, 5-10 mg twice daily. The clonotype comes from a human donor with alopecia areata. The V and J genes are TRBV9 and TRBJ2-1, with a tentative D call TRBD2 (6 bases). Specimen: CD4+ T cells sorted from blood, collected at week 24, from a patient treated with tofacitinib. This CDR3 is CASSGDSYNEQFF. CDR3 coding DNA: TGTGCCAGCAGCGGGGACTCGTACAATGAGCAGTTCTTC.